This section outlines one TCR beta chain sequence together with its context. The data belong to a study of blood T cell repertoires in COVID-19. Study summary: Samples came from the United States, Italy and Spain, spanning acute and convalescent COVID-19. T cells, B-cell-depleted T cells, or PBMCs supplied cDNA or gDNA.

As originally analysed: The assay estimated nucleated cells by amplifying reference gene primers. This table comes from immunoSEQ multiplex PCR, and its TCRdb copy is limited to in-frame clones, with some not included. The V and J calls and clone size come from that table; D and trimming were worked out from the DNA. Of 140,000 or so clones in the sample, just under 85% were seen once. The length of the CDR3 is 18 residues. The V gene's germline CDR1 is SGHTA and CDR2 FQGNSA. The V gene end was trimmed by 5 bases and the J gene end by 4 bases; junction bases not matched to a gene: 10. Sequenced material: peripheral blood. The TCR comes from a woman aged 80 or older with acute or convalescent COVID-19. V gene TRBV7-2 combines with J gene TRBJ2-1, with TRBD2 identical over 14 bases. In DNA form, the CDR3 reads TGTGCCAGCAGCCGGCGGACTAGCGGGGGGCTTTTATACAATGAGCAGTTCTTC. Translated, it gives CASSRRTSGGLLYNEQFF.